The source of this T cell receptor (beta chain) is a study of CD8 T cells in Susac syndrome. Germline values: CDR1 SGHVS, CDR2 FNYEAQ. With 5 bases removed from V and 0 bases from J, the gap between germline ends came to 11 bases. CDR3 size: 15 residues. It was with random hexamers that about 0.45 to 1 ug RNA was reverse transcribed. TCRdb reprocessed the immunoSEQ multiplex PCR reads via MiXCR and lists one record per CDR3 protein. The data hold about 300,000 distinct CDR3 sequences, with 85% observed a single time. Sequencing was carried out using CD8+ T cells from PBMCs. This chain connects TRBV7-6 to TRBJ2-1, with a weak D call TRBD2 (6 bases). This TCR was recovered from a human donor with multiple sclerosis. The CDR3 spells CASSRGTVSYNEQFF. CDR3 nucleotides: TGTGCCAGCAGCCGCGGGACGGTCTCCTACAATGAGCAGTTCTTC.